The subject of this entry is one T cell receptor beta chain. The record originates from a study of OX40 agonist ivuxolimab in advanced cancers. CDR1 and CDR2 (germline): SGHTA, FQGNSA. The V and J ends lost 3 bases and 4 bases respectively, with 10 bases between them. The CDR3 runs to 14 residues. Libraries were prepared by immunoSEQ multiplex PCR; TCRdb keeps only in-frame clonotypes and omits some of them. The sample has 65,000 to 75,000 clones; over 80% are singletons. V usage is TRBV7-2 and J usage is TRBJ1-5; D remains ambiguous. The TCR sequence derives from an adult with an advanced solid tumor such as melanoma, head and neck, liver or kidney cancer. Sequencing was performed on CD4+ or CD8+ T cells sorted from blood, taken in a trial of the OX40 agonist ivuxolimab. DNA for the CDR3: TGTGCCAGCAGCTTGGTCGGCGCAAATCAGCCCCAGCATTTT. This codes for CASSLVGANQPQHF.